The next 21 T cell receptor beta chains were all read from a single sample in a study of CD8+ T cells in alopecia areata. Treatment defined: oral pan-JAK inhibitor, 5-10 mg twice daily. Extraction of RNA preceded its reverse transcription into cDNA, which served as the sequencing template. Generated by immunoSEQ multiplex PCR, the TCRdb table keeps only in-frame clones and is missing some. The sample has some 170,000 clones; around 58% are singletons. The sample was CD4+ T cells sorted from blood, taken between weeks 55 and 70, from a patient treated with tofacitinib. The receptors originated from a human donor with alopecia areata.

This chain joins TRBV9 and TRBJ2-3; no firm D call. This CDR3 region has 15 residues. CDR1 and CDR2 from the germline V gene are SGDLS and YYNGEE. The ends were cut back, 2 bases at V and 3 bases at J, with 13 bases in the middle. The CDR3 DNA reads TGTGCCAGCAGCGTGAGCACGCGCTTAACAGATACGCAGTATTTT. Translation gives CASSVSTRLTDTQYF.

The table lists this clone with a few counts. The chain joins TRBV29-1 to TRBJ2-5; 11 nucleotides match TRBD2. The V and J ends lost 4 bases and 4 bases, in that order; junction bases with no gene match: 5. Germline loops: CDR1 SQVTM, CDR2 ANQGSEA. This CDR3 is built from 14 residues. Here the CDR3 reads CSVGLAGPGETQYF. The CDR3 coding sequence is TGCAGCGTTGGACTAGCGGGGCCTGGAGAGACCCAGTACTTC.

This sequence joins TRBV7-9 and TRBJ1-1; tentatively, D is TRBD1 (6 bases). Deletions cut 7 bases from V and 3 bases from J, with 15 bases between. The germline V gene encodes CDR1 SEHNR and CDR2 FQNEAQ (reference sequence). The CDR3 has 14 amino acids. The CDR3 sequence: CASILGHAYTEAFF. CDR3 coding DNA: TGTGCCAGCATCCTGGGACACGCTTACACTGAAGCTTTCTTT. The complete variable domain, with remaining parts taken from reference TRBV7-9 and TRBJ1-1, reads DTGVSQNPRHKITKRGQNVTFRCDPISEHNRLYWYRQTLGQGPEFLTYFQNEAQLEKSRLLSDRFSAERPKGSFSTLEIQRTEQGDSAMYLCASILGHAYTEAFFGQGTRLTVV.

The chain employs TRBV6-5 and TRBJ1-2, with D unresolved. Germline loops: CDR1 MNHEY, CDR2 SVGAGI. The CDR3 has 14 residues. V lost 6 bases and J 1 base, leaving 12 bases between the germline ends. CDR3 amino acids: CASSPGDNNYGYTF. CDR3 coding DNA: TGTGCCAGCAGCCCCGGGGATAATAACTATGGCTACACCTTC.

The chain joins TRBV4-2 to TRBJ2-2, with a possible D match to TRBD2 (6 bases). V was cut by 4 bases and J by 3 bases, with 12 bases left in between. The CDR3 contains 15 residues. CDR1 LGHNA and CDR2 YNFKEQ come from the germline V gene. The CDR3 reads CASSPFPGDTGELFF. In DNA, the CDR3 is TGTGCCAGCAGCCCCTTCCCGGGGGACACCGGGGAGCTGTTTTTT.

V and J are TRBV4-1 and TRBJ2-3; 12 nucleotides line up with TRBD2. CDR1 is MGHRA, CDR2 YSYEKL, per germline. Germline trimming cut 2 bases from V and 6 bases from J; bases unmatched to any gene: 9. The CDR3 extends over 17 amino acids. CDR3: CASSQMASGGGRDTQYF. The CDR3 DNA sequence: TGCGCCAGCAGCCAAATGGCTAGCGGGGGGGGCAGGGATACGCAGTATTTT.

This clone has more than one count but fewer than ten. The J gene is TRBJ2-7, the V gene TRBV28; D perhaps matches TRBD1 (6 bases). Germline loops: CDR1 MDHEN, CDR2 SYDVKM. Trimming took 5 bases from V and 1 from J, leaving 15 bases between them. The CDR3 is made up of 15 amino acids. In DNA, the CDR3 is TGTGCCAGCAGTGCACAGGGAGAGGTATCCTACGAGCAGTACTTC. Its translation is CASSAQGEVSYEQYF.

This clone has a handful of counts. In DNA form, the CDR3 reads TGCAGCGTTTGCCCTAGTCCCCCAGATACGCAGTATTTT. This translates into CSVCPSPPDTQYF. The V call is TRBV29-1, the J call TRBJ2-3; D gene ambiguous. Germline V gene lookup returns CDR1 SQVTM and CDR2 ANQGSEA. Trimming shortened V by 5 bases and J by 4 bases, and 13 bases separated the two germline ends. The CDR3 contains 13 residues.

Remarks on this clone: Other DNA sequences in this sample translate to the same CDR3. This chain connects TRBV20-1 to TRBJ2-5; D is ambiguous. Per the germline V gene, CDR1 is DFQATT and CDR2 is SNEGSKA (reference sequence). The length of the CDR3 is 10 residues. V was trimmed by 2 bases and J by 2 bases, leaving 0 bases between them. CDR3 amino acids: CSARQETQYF. Written as DNA, the CDR3 is TGCAGTGCTAGACAAGAGACCCAGTACTTC.

The chain recombines TRBV5-1 with TRBJ2-5, with 8 bases that match TRBD2. In germline, CDR1 is SGHRS, CDR2 YFSETQ. The CDR3 consists of 15 residues. Trimming removed 1 base from V and 5 bases from J; junction bases left unmatched: 7. The CDR3 reads CASSLSSGVVETQYF. The CDR3 nucleotides are TGCGCCAGCAGCTTGAGTAGCGGGGTCGTGGAGACCCAGTACTTC.

The chain couples TRBV5-1 to TRBJ2-2; 7 bases agree with TRBD1. CDR1 and CDR2 (germline): SGHRS, YFSETQ. This CDR3 is 15 amino acids long. Trimming took 5 bases from V and 6 from J; bases not matched to a gene: 10. CDR3 nucleotide sequence: TGCGCCAGCAGTGTCGGTCGTCAGGGGGCCGGGGAGCTGTTTTTT. Protein sequence: CASSVGRQGAGELFF.

The chain recombines TRBV29-1 with TRBJ2-7, with TRBD2 identical over 12 bases. Germline CDR1 SQVTM, CDR2 ANQGSEA. This CDR3 spans 15 amino acids. The ends lost 4 bases at V and 7 bases at J; junction bases unmatched: 11. CDR3 coding DNA: TGCAGCGTTGTTCCTAGCGGGGGGGCGATGCAGGAGCAGTACTTC. Its protein product is CSVVPSGGAMQEQYF.

The CDR3 sequence: CASSLQGQAQETQYF. In DNA, the CDR3 is TGTGCCAGCAGCCTCCAGGGACAGGCCCAAGAGACCCAGTACTTC. This rearrangement joins TRBV7-9 to TRBJ2-5; TRBD1 matches at 8 bases. CDR3 length: 15 residues. Per the germline V gene, CDR1 is SEHNR and CDR2 is FQNEAQ (reference sequence). Unmatched junction bases numbered 6, after V lost 5 bases and J lost 1 base.

The rearrangement links TRBV30 to TRBJ2-2, with D possibly matching TRBD2 (6 bases). The CDR3 has 13 amino acids. V shed 8 bases and J shed 7 bases, with 17 bases lying between them. CDR1 is GTSNPN and CDR2 is SVGIG in the germline V gene (reference sequence). CDR3 DNA: TGTGCCGCACGTCAGTGGAGGGACGGGGAGCTGTTTTTT. Protein product: CAARQWRDGELFF.

This clone was picked up a small number of times. This sequence joins TRBV7-9 and TRBJ1-1; D perhaps matches TRBD1 (6 bases). This CDR3 has 15 residues. The germline V gene encodes CDR1 SEHNR and CDR2 FQNEAQ (reference sequence). With 3 bases removed from V and 0 bases from J, the gap between germline ends came to 11 bases. This chain's CDR3 is CASSFHRALNTEAFF. CDR3 coding DNA: TGTGCCAGCAGCTTCCACAGGGCGCTGAACACTGAAGCTTTCTTT.

The V call is TRBV5-1, the J call TRBJ1-1; D is possibly TRBD1 (6 bases). With 0 bases removed from V and 7 bases from J, the gap between germline ends came to 13 bases. CDR3 length equals 14 residues. Germline loops: CDR1 SGHRS, CDR2 YFSETQ. CDR3 sequence: CASSLVRGTGEAFF. The CDR3 DNA sequence: TGCGCCAGCAGCTTGGTGAGGGGGACTGGTGAAGCTTTCTTT.

V and J are TRBV29-1 and TRBJ2-5, with D possibly matching TRBD2 (6 bases). Trimming stripped 6 bases from V and 1 base from J, with 15 bases between. The germline gives CDR1 SQVTM, CDR2 ANQGSEA. CDR3 length equals 14 residues. CDR3 residues: CSVGDFQTQETQYF. The CDR3 DNA is TGCAGCGTAGGGGACTTCCAAACCCAAGAGACCCAGTACTTC.

This sequence joins TRBV15 and TRBJ1-5; no definite D call. V gave up 4 bases and J gave up 0 bases, with 4 bases separating them. This CDR3 region has 13 residues. Germline V gives CDR1 LNHNV, CDR2 YYDKDF (reference sequence). CDR3: CATSTNSNQPQHF. CDR3 nucleotide sequence: TGTGCCACCAGCACGAATAGCAATCAGCCCCAGCATTTT.

This clone occurred once. The CDR3 loop is CSVDGLAGGYNEQFF. CDR3 nucleotide sequence: TGCAGCGTTGATGGGCTAGCGGGGGGATACAATGAGCAGTTCTTC. The chain uses TRBV29-1 and TRBJ2-1, with TRBD2 matching over 11 bases. Germline CDR1 and CDR2: SQVTM and ANQGSEA. The length of the CDR3 is 15 residues. V dropped 3 bases and J dropped 4; count of bases not matched to a gene: 5.

V gene TRBV9 combines with J gene TRBJ1-2; D uncertain. The CDR3 has 13 amino acids. V was pared by 2 bases and J by 2 bases, with 7 bases between. From germline, CDR1 is SGDLS and CDR2 YYNGEE. CDR3 sequence reads: CASSVPGNYGYTF. CDR3 DNA sequence: TGTGCCAGCAGCGTCCCGGGGAACTATGGCTACACCTTC.

The chain links TRBV19 to TRBJ1-2; 7 nucleotides match TRBD1. The ends lost 5 bases at V and 4 bases at J; junction bases unmatched: 7. Germline-derived CDR1 and CDR2 are LNHDA and SQIVND (reference sequence). The CDR3 length is 14 residues. The CDR3 protein is CASSGLTGFYGYTF. CDR3 DNA sequence: TGTGCCAGTAGTGGTTTGACAGGGTTCTATGGCTACACCTTC.